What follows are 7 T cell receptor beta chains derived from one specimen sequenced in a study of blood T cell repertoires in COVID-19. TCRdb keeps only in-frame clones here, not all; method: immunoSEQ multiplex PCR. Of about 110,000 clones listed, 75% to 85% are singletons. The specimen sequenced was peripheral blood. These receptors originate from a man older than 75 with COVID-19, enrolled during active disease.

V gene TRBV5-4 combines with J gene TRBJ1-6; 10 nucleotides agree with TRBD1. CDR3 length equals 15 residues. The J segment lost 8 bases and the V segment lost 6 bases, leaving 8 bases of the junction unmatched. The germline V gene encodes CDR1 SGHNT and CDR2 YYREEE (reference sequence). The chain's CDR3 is CASTNLGTGDSPLHF. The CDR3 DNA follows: TGTGCCAGCACAAACTTAGGGACAGGGGATTCACCCCTCCACTTT.

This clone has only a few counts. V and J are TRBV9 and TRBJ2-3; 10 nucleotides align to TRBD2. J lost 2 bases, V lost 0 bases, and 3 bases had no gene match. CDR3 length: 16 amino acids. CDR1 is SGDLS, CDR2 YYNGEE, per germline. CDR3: CASSVGAGGTTDTQYF. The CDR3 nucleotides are TGTGCCAGCAGCGTAGGAGCGGGAGGGACCACAGATACGCAGTATTTT. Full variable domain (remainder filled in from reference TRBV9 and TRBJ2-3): DSGVTQTPKHLITATGQRVTLRCSPRSGDLSVYWYQQSLDQGLQFLIQYYNGEERAKGNILERFSAQQFPDLHSELNLSSLELGDSALYFCASSVGAGGTTDTQYFGPGTRLTVL.

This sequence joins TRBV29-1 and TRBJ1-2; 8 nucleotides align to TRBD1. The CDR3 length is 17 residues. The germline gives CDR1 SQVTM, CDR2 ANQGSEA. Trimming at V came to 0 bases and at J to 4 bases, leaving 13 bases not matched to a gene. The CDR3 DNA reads TGCAGCGTTGAAGATTCGGAGTATACAGGGGGAGCCTATGGCTACACCTTC. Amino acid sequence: CSVEDSEYTGGAYGYTF.

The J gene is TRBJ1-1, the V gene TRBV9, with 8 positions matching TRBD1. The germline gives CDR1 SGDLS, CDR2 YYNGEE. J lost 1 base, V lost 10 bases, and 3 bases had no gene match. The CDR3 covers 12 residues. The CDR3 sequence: CARGQENTEAFF. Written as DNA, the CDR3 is TGTGCCCGGGGACAGGAGAACACTGAAGCTTTCTTT.

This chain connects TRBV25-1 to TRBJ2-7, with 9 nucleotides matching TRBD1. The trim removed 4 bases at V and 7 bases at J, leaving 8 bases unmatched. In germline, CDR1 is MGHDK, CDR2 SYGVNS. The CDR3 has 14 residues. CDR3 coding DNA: TGTGCCAGCAGTGCCACAGGGGGCGCGGGGGAGCAGTACTTC. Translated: CASSATGGAGEQYF.

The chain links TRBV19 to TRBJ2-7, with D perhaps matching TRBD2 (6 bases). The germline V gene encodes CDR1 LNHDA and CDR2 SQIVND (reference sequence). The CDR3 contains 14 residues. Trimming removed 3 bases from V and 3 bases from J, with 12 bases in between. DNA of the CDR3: TGTGCCAGTAGTATCTTCGTGGGGGGCTACGAGCAGTACTTC. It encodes CASSIFVGGYEQYF.

Here the CDR3 reads CASSVGVGDTEAFF. Here the CDR3 DNA reads TGTGCCAGCAGCGTAGGGGTAGGGGACACTGAAGCTTTCTTT. The rearrangement joins TRBV9 to TRBJ1-1; D is perhaps TRBD1 (5 bases). The V gene's germline CDR1 is SGDLS and CDR2 YYNGEE. This CDR3 has 14 residues. The germline V and J ends were trimmed by 0 bases and 3 bases, with 9 bases remaining between them.